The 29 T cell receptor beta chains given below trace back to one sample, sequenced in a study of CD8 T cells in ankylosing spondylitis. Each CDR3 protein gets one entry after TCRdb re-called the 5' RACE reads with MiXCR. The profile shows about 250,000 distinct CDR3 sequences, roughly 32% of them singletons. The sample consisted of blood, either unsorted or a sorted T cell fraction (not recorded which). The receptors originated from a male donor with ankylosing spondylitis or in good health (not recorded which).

The CDR3 DNA is TGTGCCAGCGGGTACGGGGCTGCTCAGCCCCAGCATTTT. This codes for CASGYGAAQPQHF. The chain links TRBV6-5 to TRBJ1-5; a possible D gene is TRBD1 (5 bases). The CDR3 sequence is 13 residues long. CDR1 is MNHEY and CDR2 is SVGAGI in the germline V gene. Trimming took 8 bases from V and 6 from J, leaving 14 bases between them.

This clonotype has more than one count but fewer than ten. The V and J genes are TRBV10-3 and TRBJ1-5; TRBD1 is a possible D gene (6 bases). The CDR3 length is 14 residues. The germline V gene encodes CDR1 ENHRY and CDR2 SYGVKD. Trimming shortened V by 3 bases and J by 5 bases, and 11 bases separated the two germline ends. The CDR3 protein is CAISEVAGDQPQHF. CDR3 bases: TGTGCCATCAGTGAAGTGGCAGGGGATCAGCCCCAGCATTTT.

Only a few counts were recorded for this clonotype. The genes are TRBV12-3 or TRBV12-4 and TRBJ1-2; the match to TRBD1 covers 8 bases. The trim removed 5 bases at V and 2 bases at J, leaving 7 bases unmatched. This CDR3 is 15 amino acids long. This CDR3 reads CASSPNTGGNYGYTF. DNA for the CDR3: TGTGCCAGCAGTCCGAATACAGGGGGGAACTATGGCTACACCTTC.

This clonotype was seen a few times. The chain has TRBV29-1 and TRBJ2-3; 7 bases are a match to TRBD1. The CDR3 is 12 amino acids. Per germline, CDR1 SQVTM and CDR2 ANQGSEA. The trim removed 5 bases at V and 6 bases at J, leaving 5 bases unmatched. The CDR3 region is CSVRGLVDTQYF. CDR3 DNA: TGCAGCGTTAGGGGGCTGGTGGATACGCAGTATTTT.

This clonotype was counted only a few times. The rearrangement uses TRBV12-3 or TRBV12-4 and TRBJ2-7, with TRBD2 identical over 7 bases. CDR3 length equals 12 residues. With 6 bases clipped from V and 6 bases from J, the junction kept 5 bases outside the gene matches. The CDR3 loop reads CASSRGDSEQYF. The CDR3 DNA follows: TGTGCCAGCAGCCGGGGGGACTCCGAGCAGTACTTC.

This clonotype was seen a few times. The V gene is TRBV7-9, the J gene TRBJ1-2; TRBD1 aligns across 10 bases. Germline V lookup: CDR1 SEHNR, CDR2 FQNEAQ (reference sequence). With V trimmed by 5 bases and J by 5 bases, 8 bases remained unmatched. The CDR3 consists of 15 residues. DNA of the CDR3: TGTGCCAGCAGCACTGGGACAGGGGTTGGGTATGGCTACACCTTC. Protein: CASSTGTGVGYGYTF. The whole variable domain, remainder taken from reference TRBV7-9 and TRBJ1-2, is DTGVSQNPRHKITKRGQNVTFRCDPISEHNRLYWYRQTLGQGPEFLTYFQNEAQLEKSRLLSDRFSAERPKGSFSTLEIQRTEQGDSAMYLCASSTGTGVGYGYTFGSGTRLTVV.

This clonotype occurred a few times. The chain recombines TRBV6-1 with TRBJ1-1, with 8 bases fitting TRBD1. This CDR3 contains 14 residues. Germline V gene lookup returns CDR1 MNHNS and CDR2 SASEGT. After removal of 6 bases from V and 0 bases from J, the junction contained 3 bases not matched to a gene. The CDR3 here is CASRTGALNTEAFF. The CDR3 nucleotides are TGTGCCAGCAGGACAGGGGCGTTGAACACTGAAGCTTTCTTT.

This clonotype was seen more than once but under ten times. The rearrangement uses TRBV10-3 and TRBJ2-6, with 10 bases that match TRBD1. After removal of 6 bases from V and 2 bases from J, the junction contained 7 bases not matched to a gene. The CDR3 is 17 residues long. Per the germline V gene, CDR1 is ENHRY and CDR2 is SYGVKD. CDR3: CAISTTGGSAGANVLTF. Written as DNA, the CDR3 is TGTGCCATCAGCACGACAGGGGGCTCGGCTGGGGCCAACGTCCTGACTTTC.

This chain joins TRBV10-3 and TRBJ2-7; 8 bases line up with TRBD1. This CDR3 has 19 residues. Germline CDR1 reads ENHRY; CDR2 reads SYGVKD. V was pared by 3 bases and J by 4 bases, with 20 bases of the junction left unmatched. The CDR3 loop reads CAISDPRWGQARGLYEQYF. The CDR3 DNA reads TGTGCCATCAGTGACCCCCGATGGGGACAGGCCCGCGGGTTATACGAGCAGTACTTC.

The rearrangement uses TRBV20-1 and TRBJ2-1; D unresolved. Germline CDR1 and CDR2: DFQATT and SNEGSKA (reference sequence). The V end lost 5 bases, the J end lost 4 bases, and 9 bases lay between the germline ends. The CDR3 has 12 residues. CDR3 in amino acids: CSAPASYNEQFF. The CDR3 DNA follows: TGCAGTGCTCCAGCCAGTTACAATGAGCAGTTCTTC.

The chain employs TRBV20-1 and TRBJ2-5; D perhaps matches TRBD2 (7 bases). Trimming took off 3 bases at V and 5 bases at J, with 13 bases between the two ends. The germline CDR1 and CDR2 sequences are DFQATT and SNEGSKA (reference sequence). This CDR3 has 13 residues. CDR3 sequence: CSASLAGAETQYF. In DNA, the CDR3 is TGCAGTGCTAGTCTCGCGGGGGCGGAGACCCAGTACTTC.

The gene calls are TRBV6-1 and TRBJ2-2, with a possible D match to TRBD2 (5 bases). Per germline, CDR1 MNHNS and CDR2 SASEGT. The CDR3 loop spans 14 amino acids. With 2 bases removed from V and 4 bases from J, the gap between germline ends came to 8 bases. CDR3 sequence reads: CASSETRGTGELFF. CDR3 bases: TGTGCCAGCAGTGAAACCCGGGGCACCGGGGAGCTGTTTTTT.

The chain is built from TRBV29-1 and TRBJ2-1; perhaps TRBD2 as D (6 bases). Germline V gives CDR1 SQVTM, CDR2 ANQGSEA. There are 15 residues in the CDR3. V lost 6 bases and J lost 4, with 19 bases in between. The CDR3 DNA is TGCAGCGTAGGGCCGCGGGACGGGAGTTACAATGAGCAGTTCTTC. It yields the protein CSVGPRDGSYNEQFF.

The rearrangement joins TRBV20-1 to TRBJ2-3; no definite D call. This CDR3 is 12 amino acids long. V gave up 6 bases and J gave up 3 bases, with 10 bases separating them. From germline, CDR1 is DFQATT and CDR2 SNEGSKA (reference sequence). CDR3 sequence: CSASPATDTQYF. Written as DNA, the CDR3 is TGCAGTGCAAGTCCCGCGACAGATACGCAGTATTTT.

The CDR3 loop is CASSVDSSSYEQYF. CDR3 DNA sequence: TGTGCCAGCAGCGTCGACTCGAGCTCCTACGAGCAGTACTTC. The chain carries TRBV9 and TRBJ2-7, with D uncertain. The CDR3 totals 14 residues. Germline V lookup: CDR1 SGDLS, CDR2 YYNGEE. Trimming cost V 2 bases and J 0 bases, with 9 bases left between them.

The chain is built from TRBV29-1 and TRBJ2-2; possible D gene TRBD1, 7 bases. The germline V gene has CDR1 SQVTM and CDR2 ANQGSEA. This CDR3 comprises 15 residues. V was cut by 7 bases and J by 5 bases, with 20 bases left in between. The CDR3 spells CSARGGPRGTGELFF. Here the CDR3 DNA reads TGCAGCGCCCGAGGGGGCCCCCGGGGGACCGGGGAGCTGTTTTTT.

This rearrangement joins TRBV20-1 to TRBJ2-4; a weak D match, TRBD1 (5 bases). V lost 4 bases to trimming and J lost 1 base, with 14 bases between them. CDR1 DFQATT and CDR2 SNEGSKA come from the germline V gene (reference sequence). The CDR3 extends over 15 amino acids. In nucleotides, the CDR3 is TGCAGTGCTACCGACAGAGTTGGGGCCAAAAACATTCAGTACTTC. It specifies CSATDRVGAKNIQYF.

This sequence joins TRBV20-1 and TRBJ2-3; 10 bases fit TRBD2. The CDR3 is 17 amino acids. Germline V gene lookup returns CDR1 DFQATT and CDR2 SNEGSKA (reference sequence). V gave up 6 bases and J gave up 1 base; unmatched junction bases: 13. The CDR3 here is CSAPLAGAYQRTDTQYF. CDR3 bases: TGCAGTGCCCCCCTAGCGGGGGCCTACCAACGCACAGATACGCAGTATTTT.

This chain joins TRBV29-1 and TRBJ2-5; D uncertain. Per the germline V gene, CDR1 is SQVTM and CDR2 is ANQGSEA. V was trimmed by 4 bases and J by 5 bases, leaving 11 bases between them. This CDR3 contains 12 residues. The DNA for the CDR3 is TGCAGCGTTGGTAGTGGCTATGAGACCCAGTACTTC. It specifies CSVGSGYETQYF.

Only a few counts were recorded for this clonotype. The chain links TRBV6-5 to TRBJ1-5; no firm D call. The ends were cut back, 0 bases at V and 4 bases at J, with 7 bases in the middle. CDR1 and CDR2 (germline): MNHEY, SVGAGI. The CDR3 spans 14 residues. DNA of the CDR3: TGTGCCAGCAGTTACTCGATGGGGAATCAGCCCCAGCATTTT. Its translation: CASSYSMGNQPQHF.

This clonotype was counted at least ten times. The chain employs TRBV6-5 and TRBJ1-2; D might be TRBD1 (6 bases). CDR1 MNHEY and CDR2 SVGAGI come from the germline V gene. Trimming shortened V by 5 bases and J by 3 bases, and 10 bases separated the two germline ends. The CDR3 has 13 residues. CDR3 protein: CASSLQGYYGYTF. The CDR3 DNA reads TGTGCCAGCAGTCTACAGGGATACTATGGCTACACCTTC.

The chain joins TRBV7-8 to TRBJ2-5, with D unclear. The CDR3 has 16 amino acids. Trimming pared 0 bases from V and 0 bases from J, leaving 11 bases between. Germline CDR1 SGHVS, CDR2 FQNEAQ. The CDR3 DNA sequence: TGTGCCAGCAGCTTAGCGTCTTTCACAAACCAAGAGACCCAGTACTTC. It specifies CASSLASFTNQETQYF.

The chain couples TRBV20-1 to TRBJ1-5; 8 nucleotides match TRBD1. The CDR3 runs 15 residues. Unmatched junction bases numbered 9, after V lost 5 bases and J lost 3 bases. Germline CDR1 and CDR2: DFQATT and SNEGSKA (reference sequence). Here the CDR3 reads CSAPDRGLINQPQHF. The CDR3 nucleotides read TGCAGTGCTCCCGACAGGGGCCTTATCAATCAGCCCCAGCATTTT.

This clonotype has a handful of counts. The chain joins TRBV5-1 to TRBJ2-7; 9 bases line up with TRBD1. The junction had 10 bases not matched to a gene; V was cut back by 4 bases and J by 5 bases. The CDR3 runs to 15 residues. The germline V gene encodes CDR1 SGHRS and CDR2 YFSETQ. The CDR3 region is CASSPGPGTGNEQYF. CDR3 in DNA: TGCGCCAGCAGCCCGGGACCCGGGACAGGGAACGAGCAGTACTTC.

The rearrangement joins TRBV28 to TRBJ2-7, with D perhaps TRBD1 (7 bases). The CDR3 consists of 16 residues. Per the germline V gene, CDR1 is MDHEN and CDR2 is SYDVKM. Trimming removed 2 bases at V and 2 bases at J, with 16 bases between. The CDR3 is CASSLTAAGGPYEQYF. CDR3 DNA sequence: TGTGCCAGCAGTTTAACAGCGGCAGGGGGGCCCTACGAGCAGTACTTC.

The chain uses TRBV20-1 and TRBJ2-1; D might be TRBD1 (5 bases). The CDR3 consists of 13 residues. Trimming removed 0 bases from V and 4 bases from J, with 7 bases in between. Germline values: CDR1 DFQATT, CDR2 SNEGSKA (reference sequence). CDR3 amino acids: CSAREGLYNEQFF. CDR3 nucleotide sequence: TGCAGTGCTAGAGAGGGGCTATACAATGAGCAGTTCTTC.

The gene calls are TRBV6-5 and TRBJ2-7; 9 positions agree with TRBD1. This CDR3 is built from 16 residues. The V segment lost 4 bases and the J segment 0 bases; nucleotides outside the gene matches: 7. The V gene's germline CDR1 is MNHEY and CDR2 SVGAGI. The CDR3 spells CASSSTGGDGSYEQYF. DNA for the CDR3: TGTGCCAGCAGTTCCACAGGGGGCGATGGCTCCTACGAGCAGTACTTC.

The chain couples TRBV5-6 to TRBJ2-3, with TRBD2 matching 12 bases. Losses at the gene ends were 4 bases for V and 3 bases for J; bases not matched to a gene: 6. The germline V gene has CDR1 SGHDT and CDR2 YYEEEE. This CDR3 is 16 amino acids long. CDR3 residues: CASSRLTSGGTDTQYF. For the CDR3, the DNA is TGTGCCAGCAGCCGCCTGACTAGCGGGGGAACAGATACGCAGTATTTT.

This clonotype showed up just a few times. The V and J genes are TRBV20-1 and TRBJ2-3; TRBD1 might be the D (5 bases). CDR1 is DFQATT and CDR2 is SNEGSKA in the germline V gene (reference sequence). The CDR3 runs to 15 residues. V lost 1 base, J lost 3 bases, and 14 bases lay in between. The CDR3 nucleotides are TGCAGTGCTAGAGGGATGGGTCAGGGTACAGATACGCAGTATTTT. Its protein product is CSARGMGQGTDTQYF.